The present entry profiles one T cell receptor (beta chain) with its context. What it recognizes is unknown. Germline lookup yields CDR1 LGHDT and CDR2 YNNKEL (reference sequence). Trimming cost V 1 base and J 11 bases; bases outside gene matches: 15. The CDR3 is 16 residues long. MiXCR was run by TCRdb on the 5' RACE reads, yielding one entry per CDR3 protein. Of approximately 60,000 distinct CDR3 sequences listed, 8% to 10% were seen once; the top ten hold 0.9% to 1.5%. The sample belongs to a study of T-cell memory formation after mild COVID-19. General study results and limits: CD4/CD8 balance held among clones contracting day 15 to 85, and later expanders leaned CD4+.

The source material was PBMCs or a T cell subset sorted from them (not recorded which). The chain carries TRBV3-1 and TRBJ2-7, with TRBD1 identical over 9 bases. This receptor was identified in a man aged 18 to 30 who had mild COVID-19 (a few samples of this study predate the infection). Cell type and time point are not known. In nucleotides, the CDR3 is TGTGCCAGCAGCCAAGGTTCTCCGGGACAGGGTTATCGGGAGTACTTC. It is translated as CASSQGSPGQGYREYF.